The rows below give T cell receptor beta chains drawn from one sample of a study of blood T cell repertoires in COVID-19. Repertoires were generated with immunoSEQ multiplex PCR, while TCRdb's copy carries only in-frame clones and drops some. The table records some 270,000 clones, 75% to 90% of them present only once. The sample was peripheral blood. The receptor source for this set is a man aged 50 or older with acute or convalescent COVID-19. Both conserved end residues are part of each CDR3. Fields, in order: clone size, D gene, J gene, V gene, CDR3 DNA, CDR3 protein. The D gene is left open where the match is weak. The listing skips clone size in some rows; elsewhere it reads once, few, many or a size class.

NA NA TRBJ2-1 TRBV12-3/TRBV12-4 TGTGCCAGCACCCTACGAGACAATGAGCAGTTCTTC CASTLRDNEQFF
NA NA TRBJ2-6 TRBV9 TGTGCCAGCATTTCGGGACTCCCTTCGGCTGGGGCCAACGTCCTGACTTTC CASISGLPSAGANVLTF
NA NA TRBJ1-1 TRBV7-6 TGTGCCAGCAGCTCTCCCGGGGGGGGGCGGAACACTGAAGCTTTCTTT CASSSPGGGRNTEAFF
NA NA TRBJ1-3 TRBV6-1 TGTGCCAGCAGCTCCGGGACAACTCAAACCATATATTTT CASSSGTTQTIYF
NA TRBD1 TRBJ2-7 TRBV7-3 TGTGCCAGCAGCTTAGGACAGGGAACCTACGAGCAGTACTTC CASSLGQGTYEQYF
NA NA TRBJ2-3 TRBV9 TGTGCCAGCAGCTACGGGACTTGGAGCACAGATACGCAGTATTTT CASSYGTWSTDTQYF
NA NA TRBJ2-5 TRBV2 TGTGCCAGCAGTTCGTCTGGGTCCCCCGGGGAGACCCAGTACTTC CASSSSGSPGETQYF
NA TRBD1 TRBJ1-1 TRBV9 TGTGCCAGCAGCGTTACAGGGGAAACTGAAGCTTTCTTT CASSVTGETEAFF
NA TRBD1 TRBJ1-6 TRBV5-1 TGCGCCAGCAGCCCTGTACAGGGGGGGGGTTCACCCCTCCACTTT CASSPVQGGGSPLHF
few NA TRBJ1-3 TRBV2 TGTGCCAGCTCGCGATCCTTCTCTGGAAACACCATATATTTT CASSRSFSGNTIYF
NA NA TRBJ2-6 TRBV5-1 TGCGCCAGCAGCCCATTTCAGGGTGCCAACGTCCTGACTTTC CASSPFQGANVLTF
NA NA TRBJ1-1 TRBV30 TGTGCCTGGTTCTGGAGGGGCAGTCGGTACACTGAAGCTTTCTTT CAWFWRGSRYTEAFF
NA NA TRBJ1-4 TRBV5-6 TGTGCCAGCAGTATCCCTACAGGGAGTAGAAAACTGTTTTTT CASSIPTGSRKLFF
NA NA TRBJ2-7 TRBV2 TGTGCCAGCACCTGGGACTCTCTTTCCTCCTACGAGCAGTACTTC CASTWDSLSSYEQYF
NA NA TRBJ2-2 TRBV30 TGTGCCTGGAGCGAGCTCCGGCAGGCGGGTGGGGAGCTGTTTTTT CAWSELRQAGGELFF
NA NA TRBJ2-5 TRBV11-2 TGTGCCAGCAGCCCTCGGACAGACGAGTACCAAGAGACCCAGTACTTC CASSPRTDEYQETQYF
once NA TRBJ2-7 TRBV13 TGTGCCAGCAGAAGTTTTCGGGACAACTCCTACGAGCAGTACTTC CASRSFRDNSYEQYF
NA TRBD1 TRBJ2-7 TRBV30 TGTGCCTGGAGCCAGGGGGTCTACGAGCAGTACTTC CAWSQGVYEQYF
NA TRBD2 TRBJ2-1 TRBV11-1 TGTGCCAGCAGCTTAATGGGGGGGAATGAGCAGTTCTTC CASSLMGGNEQFF
NA TRBD1 TRBJ2-7 TRBV5-8 TGTGCCAGCAGCCCGACGGACAGGTTGACCTACGAGCAGTACTTC CASSPTDRLTYEQYF
NA NA TRBJ1-2 TRBV27 TGTGCCAGCAGTCCCAGGACTCCCACCGCGGTCGGCTACACCTTC CASSPRTPTAVGYTF
NA TRBD1 TRBJ1-5 TRBV6-5 TGTGCCAGCACGAGGGGGCAGCAGCCCCAGCATTTT CASTRGQQPQHF
NA NA TRBJ2-7 TRBV3-1/TRBV3-2 TGTGCCAGCAGCCAAGAGGGTCACAGGGCCTACGAGCAGTACTTC CASSQEGHRAYEQYF
NA NA TRBJ1-2 TRBV18 TGTGCCAGCTCACCGGACACCGCTATTAACTATGGCTACACCTTC CASSPDTAINYGYTF
NA NA TRBJ2-1 TRBV19 TGTGCCAGTAGCGGGGGGCTTGACAATGAGCAGTTCTTC CASSGGLDNEQFF
few NA TRBJ1-5 TRBV4-1 TGCGCCAGCAGCCAAGATGGGGCAGGGGTTCAGCCCCAGCATTTT CASSQDGAGVQPQHF
NA TRBD2 TRBJ2-2 TRBV3-1/TRBV3-2 TGTGCCAGCAGCCAGAGCGGGGCCGGGGAGCTGTTTTTT CASSQSGAGELFF
NA TRBD2 TRBJ2-1 TRBV6-6 TGTGCCAGCATTCGATACAGCGGGGGGGCAAACAATGAGCAGTTCTTC CASIRYSGGANNEQFF
once NA TRBJ1-1 TRBV14 TGTGCCAGCAGCCAATCCGGTTTATATTTCTTT CASSQSGLYFF
NA TRBD1 TRBJ1-2 TRBV19 TGTGCCAGTAGTCTACAGGGGATCGGCTATGGCTACACCTTC CASSLQGIGYGYTF
NA TRBD2 TRBJ2-2 TRBV9 TGTGCCAGCGCGCTAGGAGGGCTAGCGGTCCCCGGGGAGCTGTTTTTT CASALGGLAVPGELFF
NA NA TRBJ2-7 TRBV2 TGTGCCAGCAGTGGGCAGACTACCTACGAGCAGTACTTC CASSGQTTYEQYF
NA NA TRBJ1-3 TRBV9 TGTGCCAGCAGCGTAGGCCCGACAGCTGGAAACACCATATATTTT CASSVGPTAGNTIYF
once NA TRBJ2-4 TRBV21-1 TGTGCCAGCAGCGTTGGCGCGGCCTCGGAAAACATTCAGTACTTC CASSVGAASENIQYF
few NA TRBJ2-7 TRBV6-6 TGTGCCGGCGGTGGCAGCTCCTACGAGCAGTACTTC CAGGGSSYEQYF
NA TRBD1 TRBJ1-6 TRBV27 TGTGCCAGCAGTTTCAGGGGGCAATTGTCCTATAATTCACCCCTCCACTTT CASSFRGQLSYNSPLHF
NA TRBD2 TRBJ2-5 TRBV7-6 TGTGCCAGCAGCCCCCTTCCGGGACTAGCGGTAGGAGAGACCCAGTACTTC CASSPLPGLAVGETQYF
NA NA TRBJ1-5 TRBV19 TGTGCCAGTAGTATAGACTTCAGGGGAGGGGGCAATCAGCCCCAGCATTTT CASSIDFRGGGNQPQHF
NA NA TRBJ1-2 TRBV7-9 TGTGCCAGCAGCTTAGGACAAGGCTACACCTTC CASSLGQGYTF
NA NA TRBJ2-5 TRBV27 TGTGCCAGCAGTCCCCTCGACAGGCTCCAAGAGACCCAGTACTTC CASSPLDRLQETQYF
once NA TRBJ1-5 TRBV6-4 TGTGCCAGCAGCGCTCGCGCAGGGCGCAATCAGCCCCAGCATTTT CASSARAGRNQPQHF
NA NA TRBJ2-5 TRBV2 TGTGCCAGCGGGGGGTCCGGGACCCAGTACTTC CASGGSGTQYF
NA TRBD2 TRBJ2-7 TRBV4-1 TGCGCCAGCAGCCAAGATTCGGGGGGGTTAACCTACGAGCAGTACTTC CASSQDSGGLTYEQYF
NA NA TRBJ2-2 TRBV3-1/TRBV3-2 TGTGCCAGCAGCCAAGATCTTGGCAGCACCGGGGAGCTGTTTTTT CASSQDLGSTGELFF
once NA TRBJ2-7 TRBV2 TGTGCCAGCACTTCCACGGGAATTTCTTACGAGCAGTACTTC CASTSTGISYEQYF
NA NA TRBJ1-5 TRBV3-1/TRBV3-2 TGTGCCAGCAGCCCATCCAGGGGTAGCCAGCCCCAGCATTTT CASSPSRGSQPQHF
few TRBD2 TRBJ2-7 TRBV10-3 TGTGCCATCAGTGTTCGGGGGGAATACTACGAGCAGTACTTC CAISVRGEYYEQYF
NA NA TRBJ2-5 TRBV12-3/TRBV12-4 TGTGCCAGCAGTTACCACGGGGAGACCCAGTACTTC CASSYHGETQYF
NA TRBD1 TRBJ1-4 TRBV3-1/TRBV3-2 TGTGCCAGCAGCACCCTTCCGGGACAGGGAGGCCTGGGCGAAAAACTGTTTTTT CASSTLPGQGGLGEKLFF
NA NA TRBJ1-3 TRBV15 TGTGCCACCAGCAGAGATCCCAGGGAAAGGGGAAACACCATATATTTT CATSRDPRERGNTIYF
NA NA TRBJ2-1 TRBV9 TGTGCCAGCAGCGTAGCCCCCCTCAATGAGCAGTTCTTC CASSVAPLNEQFF
NA TRBD2 TRBJ2-2 TRBV29-1 TGCAGCGTTGATACTAGCGGGGTTTCCGGGGAGCTGTTTTTT CSVDTSGVSGELFF
NA NA TRBJ1-1 TRBV29-1 TGCAGCGTTGTGGTAACAGCCAACACTGAAGCTTTCTTT CSVVVTANTEAFF
NA TRBD2 TRBJ2-7 TRBV20-1 TGCAGTGCTAGTGCACCGGGACTAGCGAGTGGGGGCGAGCAGTACTTC CSASAPGLASGGEQYF
many NA TRBJ1-4 TRBV30 TGTGCCTGGAGTAGTTTTGGGCGTAATGAAAAACTGTTTTTT CAWSSFGRNEKLFF